This T cell receptor (beta chain) was retrieved from a study of OX40 agonist ivuxolimab in advanced cancers. Study details: The mean age was 60 years, ranging from about 20 to 79, with roughly four fifths of participants male.

General study results and limits: Blood T cells, both CD4+ and CD8+, expanded clonally by week 6 at 0.1 to 3.0 mg/kg. The average count of expanded clones was higher among CD8+ T cells than among CD4+.

This clone was counted once. Antigen: not known. V dropped 5 bases and J dropped 15; count of bases not matched to a gene: 9. This CDR3 is 12 amino acids long. The germline CDR1 and CDR2 sequences are LNHDA and SQIVND (reference sequence). Assay used: immunoSEQ multiplex PCR; TCRdb lists only in-frame clones, some missing. The table lists under 85,000 clones, roughly 87% of them singletons, with approximately 2.6% in the top ten. V usage is TRBV19 and J usage is TRBJ2-1; 8 positions agree with TRBD1. Sequencing was performed on CD4+ or CD8+ T cells sorted from blood, taken in a trial of the OX40 agonist ivuxolimab. The TCR originated in an adult with an advanced solid tumor such as melanoma, head and neck, liver or kidney cancer. CDR3 sequence: CASSHSRDRSFF. CDR3 sequence (DNA): TGTGCCAGTAGTCACTCCCGGGACAGGTCGTTCTTC.